A selection of T cell receptor beta chains follows, all from one sample in a study of shared clonotypes between healthy human individuals. Assay: immunoSEQ multiplex PCR; the TCRdb copy retains only in-frame clones and omits some. This repertoire shows 2.3 million or so clones, over 90% found once; its top ten account for approximately 0.4%. Material: naive CD4+ T cells from PBMCs. Source of these receptors: a man aged 18 to 35 in good health. Some clones in this sample may be carry-over from other donors' samples. The CDR3 runs from the conserved cysteine through the conserved F or W. D genes are given only for firm matches. Where a row states a size, it is once, few, many or the class of an expanded clone; other rows omit it.

v_gene: TRBV25-1; len: 14; j_gene: TRBJ1-2; abundance: -; d_gene: TRBD1; CDR3nt: TGTGCCAGCAACGAGGCAGGGGGCTTCTATGGCTACACCTTC; CDR3aa: CASNEAGGFYGYTF
v_gene: TRBV21-1; len: 16; j_gene: TRBJ1-3; abundance: -; d_gene: -; CDR3nt: TGTGCCAGCAGCAAAGAAGGCAGGGGGGATGGAAACACCATATATTTT; CDR3aa: CASSKEGRGDGNTIYF
v_gene: TRBV7-6; len: 14; j_gene: TRBJ2-7; abundance: -; d_gene: -; CDR3nt: TGTGCCAGCAGCCCTACCGGGGGTAGCTACGAGCAGTACTTC; CDR3aa: CASSPTGGSYEQYF
v_gene: TRBV5-1; len: 13; j_gene: TRBJ2-7; abundance: -; d_gene: -; CDR3nt: TGCGCCAGCAGCTTCGGGAGCTCCTACGAGCAGTACTTC; CDR3aa: CASSFGSSYEQYF
v_gene: TRBV7-3; len: 13; j_gene: TRBJ1-4; abundance: -; d_gene: TRBD1; CDR3nt: TGTGCCAGCAGCTCAACAGGGGGTGAAAAACTGTTTTTT; CDR3aa: CASSSTGGEKLFF
v_gene: TRBV5-1; len: 15; j_gene: TRBJ2-2; abundance: -; d_gene: TRBD2; CDR3nt: TGCGCCAGCAGGCTGACTAGCGGGAGTCCCGGGGAGCTGTTTTTT; CDR3aa: CASRLTSGSPGELFF
v_gene: TRBV7-2; len: 14; j_gene: TRBJ1-1; abundance: -; d_gene: TRBD1; CDR3nt: TGTGCCAGCAGCTTACAGGGGGCGGTGGCTGAAGCTTTCTTT; CDR3aa: CASSLQGAVAEAFF
v_gene: TRBV7-9; len: 17; j_gene: TRBJ1-4; abundance: -; d_gene: TRBD1; CDR3nt: TGTGCCAGCAGCCCCCGGTCGTGGGACAGGGATGATGAAAAACTGTTTTTT; CDR3aa: CASSPRSWDRDDEKLFF
v_gene: TRBV11-2; len: 14; j_gene: TRBJ1-1; abundance: -; d_gene: -; CDR3nt: TGTGCCAGCAGCAAAAACAGGGTTTACACTGAAGCTTTCTTT; CDR3aa: CASSKNRVYTEAFF
v_gene: TRBV27; len: 17; j_gene: TRBJ2-3; abundance: -; d_gene: TRBD2; CDR3nt: TGTGCCAGCAGTCCCTCCTGGGGGGAGGGAAGCGCAGATACGCAGTATTTT; CDR3aa: CASSPSWGEGSADTQYF
v_gene: TRBV2; len: 16; j_gene: TRBJ2-5; abundance: once; d_gene: TRBD2; CDR3nt: TGTGCCAGCAGTCCCCTAGCGGGGGACCTCTCAGGGACCCAGTACTTC; CDR3aa: CASSPLAGDLSGTQYF
v_gene: TRBV18; len: 15; j_gene: TRBJ1-1; abundance: -; d_gene: -; CDR3nt: TGTGCCAGCTCCCTCGGGGGGGGCTCAAACACTGAAGCTTTCTTT; CDR3aa: CASSLGGGSNTEAFF
v_gene: TRBV10-3; len: 17; j_gene: TRBJ2-3; abundance: -; d_gene: TRBD2; CDR3nt: TGTGCCATCAGTGTTGGAGGTACTAGCGGGAGCACAGATACGCAGTATTTT; CDR3aa: CAISVGGTSGSTDTQYF
v_gene: TRBV28; len: 14; j_gene: TRBJ2-1; abundance: -; d_gene: TRBD2; CDR3nt: TGTGCCAGCAGTTTGCTAGCGGGCCAGAATGAGCAGTTCTTC; CDR3aa: CASSLLAGQNEQFF
v_gene: TRBV28; len: 13; j_gene: TRBJ2-7; abundance: -; d_gene: TRBD1; CDR3nt: TGTGCCAGCAGTTGGAACAGGGGCTACGAGCAGTACTTC; CDR3aa: CASSWNRGYEQYF
v_gene: TRBV21-1; len: 17; j_gene: TRBJ1-2; abundance: -; d_gene: -; CDR3nt: TGTGCCAGCAGCCCCCCGCGCAGGGGGCGCTTGGACTATGGCTACACCTTC; CDR3aa: CASSPPRRGRLDYGYTF
v_gene: TRBV6-6; len: 16; j_gene: TRBJ1-2; abundance: -; d_gene: TRBD1; CDR3nt: TGTGCCAGCAGTCGGGACAGCTTTCCTCCTAACTATGGCTACACCTTC; CDR3aa: CASSRDSFPPNYGYTF
v_gene: TRBV28; len: 15; j_gene: TRBJ2-2; abundance: -; d_gene: -; CDR3nt: TGTGCCAGCAGCCCGGGATGGGGGGCAACAGGGGAGCTGTTTTTT; CDR3aa: CASSPGWGATGELFF
v_gene: TRBV5-1; len: 12; j_gene: TRBJ2-3; abundance: -; d_gene: -; CDR3nt: TGCGCCAGCAGCGAACCCTGGGATACGCAGTATTTT; CDR3aa: CASSEPWDTQYF
v_gene: TRBV28; len: 16; j_gene: TRBJ1-3; abundance: -; d_gene: -; CDR3nt: TGTGCCAGCAGTAATGGGGTGGGGGTGAGCGGAAACACCATATATTTT; CDR3aa: CASSNGVGVSGNTIYF
v_gene: TRBV28; len: 12; j_gene: TRBJ2-1; abundance: -; d_gene: -; CDR3nt: TGTGCCAGCAGTTTATCTGGTGATGAGCAGTTCTTC; CDR3aa: CASSLSGDEQFF
v_gene: TRBV6-5; len: 12; j_gene: TRBJ2-7; abundance: -; d_gene: -; CDR3nt: TGTGCCAGCACGGGACGAGCCTACGAGCAGTACTTC; CDR3aa: CASTGRAYEQYF
v_gene: TRBV27; len: 16; j_gene: TRBJ2-7; abundance: -; d_gene: TRBD2; CDR3nt: TGTGCCAGCAGTCCCCACCGGACTAGCATCCCCTACGAGCAGTACTTC; CDR3aa: CASSPHRTSIPYEQYF